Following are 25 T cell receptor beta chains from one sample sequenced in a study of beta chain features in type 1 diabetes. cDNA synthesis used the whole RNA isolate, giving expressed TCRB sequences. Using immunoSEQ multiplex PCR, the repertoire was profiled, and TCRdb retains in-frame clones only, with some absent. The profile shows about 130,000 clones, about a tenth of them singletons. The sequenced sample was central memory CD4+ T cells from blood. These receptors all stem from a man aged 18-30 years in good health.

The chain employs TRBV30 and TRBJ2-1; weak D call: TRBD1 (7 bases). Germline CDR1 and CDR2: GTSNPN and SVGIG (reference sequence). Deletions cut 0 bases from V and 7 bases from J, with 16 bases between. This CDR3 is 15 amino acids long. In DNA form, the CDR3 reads TGTGCCTGGAGTGTACGTTCAGGGGGGAGTAATGAGCAGTTCTTC. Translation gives CAWSVRSGGSNEQFF.

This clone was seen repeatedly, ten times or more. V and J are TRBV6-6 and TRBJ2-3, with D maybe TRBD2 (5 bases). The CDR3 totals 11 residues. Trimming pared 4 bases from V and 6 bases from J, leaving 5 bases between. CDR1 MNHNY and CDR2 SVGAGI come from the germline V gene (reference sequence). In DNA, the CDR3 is TGTGCCAGCAGTTCGGGGGATACGCAGTATTTT. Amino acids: CASSSGDTQYF.

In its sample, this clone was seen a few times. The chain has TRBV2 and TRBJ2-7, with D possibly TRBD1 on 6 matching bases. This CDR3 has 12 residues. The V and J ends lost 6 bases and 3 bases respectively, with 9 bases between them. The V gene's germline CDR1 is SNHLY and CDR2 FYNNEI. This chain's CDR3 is CASRLDSYEQYF. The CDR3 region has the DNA TGTGCCAGCAGACTGGACAGCTACGAGCAGTACTTC. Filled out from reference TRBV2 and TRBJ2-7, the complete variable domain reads EPEVTQTPSHQVTQMGQEVILRCVPISNHLYFYWYRQILGQKVEFLVSFYNNEISEKSEIFDDQFSVERPDGSNFTLKIRSTKLEDSAMYFCASRLDSYEQYFGPGTRLTVT.

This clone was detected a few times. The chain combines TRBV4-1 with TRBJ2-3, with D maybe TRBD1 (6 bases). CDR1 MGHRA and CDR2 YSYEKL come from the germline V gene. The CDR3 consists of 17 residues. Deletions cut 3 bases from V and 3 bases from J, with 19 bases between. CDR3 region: CASSQGESGHRTDTQYF. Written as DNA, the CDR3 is TGCGCCAGCAGCCAGGGAGAGTCGGGACACCGGACAGATACGCAGTATTTT.

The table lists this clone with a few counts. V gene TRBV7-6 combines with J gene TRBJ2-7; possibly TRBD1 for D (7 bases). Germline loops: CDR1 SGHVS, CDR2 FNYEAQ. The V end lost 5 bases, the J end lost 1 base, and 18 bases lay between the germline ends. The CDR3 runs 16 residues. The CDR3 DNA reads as TGTGCCAGCAGCACCCGGACAGGACGGGAGTCCTACGAGCAGTACTTC. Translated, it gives CASSTRTGRESYEQYF.

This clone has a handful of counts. This CDR3 reads CASSYTGTSGAYEQYF. The CDR3 coding sequence is TGTGCCAGCAGTTACACCGGGACTAGCGGGGCCTACGAGCAGTACTTC. This chain uses TRBV6-5 with TRBJ2-7; 13 bases align to TRBD2. J lost 2 bases, V lost 2 bases, and 3 bases had no gene match. Germline V gene lookup returns CDR1 MNHEY and CDR2 SVGAGI. This CDR3 contains 16 residues.

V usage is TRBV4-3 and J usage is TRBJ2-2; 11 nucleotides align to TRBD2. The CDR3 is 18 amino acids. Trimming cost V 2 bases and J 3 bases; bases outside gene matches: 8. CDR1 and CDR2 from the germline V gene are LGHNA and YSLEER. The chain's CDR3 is CASSQLTGTSGYTGELFF. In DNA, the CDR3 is TGCGCCAGCAGCCAACTGACGGGGACTAGCGGTTACACCGGGGAGCTGTTTTTT.

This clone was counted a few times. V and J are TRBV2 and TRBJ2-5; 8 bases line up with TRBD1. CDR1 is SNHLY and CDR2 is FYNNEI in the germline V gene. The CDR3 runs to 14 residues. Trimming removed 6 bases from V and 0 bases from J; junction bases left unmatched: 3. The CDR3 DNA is TGTGCCAGCAGAAGGACAGGGTACCAAGAGACCCAGTACTTC. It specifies CASRRTGYQETQYF.

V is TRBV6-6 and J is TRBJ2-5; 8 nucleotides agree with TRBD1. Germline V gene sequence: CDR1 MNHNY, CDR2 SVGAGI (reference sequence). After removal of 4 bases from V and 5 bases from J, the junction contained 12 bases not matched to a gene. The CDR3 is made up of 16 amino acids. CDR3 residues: CASSSIRGHGYETQYF. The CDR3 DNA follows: TGTGCCAGCAGTTCGATCAGGGGGCACGGATACGAGACCCAGTACTTC.

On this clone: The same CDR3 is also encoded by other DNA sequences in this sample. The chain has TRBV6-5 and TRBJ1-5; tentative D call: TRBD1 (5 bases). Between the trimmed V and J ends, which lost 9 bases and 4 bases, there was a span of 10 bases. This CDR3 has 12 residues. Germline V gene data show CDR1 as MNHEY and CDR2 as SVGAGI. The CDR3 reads CASRTPNQPQHF. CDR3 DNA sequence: TGTGCCAGTAGGACACCAAATCAGCCCCAGCATTTT.

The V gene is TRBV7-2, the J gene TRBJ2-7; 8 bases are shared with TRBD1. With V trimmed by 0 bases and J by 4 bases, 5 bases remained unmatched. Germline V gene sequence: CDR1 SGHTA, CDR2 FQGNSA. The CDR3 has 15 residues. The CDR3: CASSLAPGGRYEQYF. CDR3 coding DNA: TGTGCCAGCAGCTTAGCCCCAGGGGGCAGGTACGAGCAGTACTTC.

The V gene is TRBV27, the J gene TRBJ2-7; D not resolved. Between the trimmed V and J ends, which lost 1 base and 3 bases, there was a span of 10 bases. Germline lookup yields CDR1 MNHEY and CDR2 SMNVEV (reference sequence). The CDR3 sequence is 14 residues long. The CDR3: CASSLFPPGYEQYF. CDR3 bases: TGTGCCAGCAGTTTATTCCCCCCAGGCTACGAGCAGTACTTC.

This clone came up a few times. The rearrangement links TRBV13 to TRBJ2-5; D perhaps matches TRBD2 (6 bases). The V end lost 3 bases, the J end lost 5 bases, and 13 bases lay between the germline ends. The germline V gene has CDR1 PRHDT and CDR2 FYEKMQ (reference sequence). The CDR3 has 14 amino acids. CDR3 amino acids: CASSLGGAGETQYF. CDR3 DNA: TGTGCCAGCAGCTTGGGCGGGGCCGGCGAGACCCAGTACTTC.

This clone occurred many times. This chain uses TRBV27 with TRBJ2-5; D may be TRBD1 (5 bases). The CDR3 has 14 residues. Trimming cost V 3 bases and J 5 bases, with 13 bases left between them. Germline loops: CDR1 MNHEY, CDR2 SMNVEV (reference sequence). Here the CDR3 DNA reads TGTGCCAGCAGTTTGGACCGATCAGGGGAGACCCAGTACTTC. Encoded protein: CASSLDRSGETQYF.

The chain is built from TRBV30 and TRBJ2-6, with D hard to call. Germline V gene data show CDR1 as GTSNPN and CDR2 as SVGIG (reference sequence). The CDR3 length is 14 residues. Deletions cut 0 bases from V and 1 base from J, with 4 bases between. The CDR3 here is CAWSVLSGANVLTF. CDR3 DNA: TGTGCCTGGAGTGTCTTATCTGGGGCCAACGTCCTGACTTTC.

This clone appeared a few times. The chain's CDR3 is CASSRTGPYGYTF. DNA of the CDR3: TGCGCCAGCAGCCGGACAGGACCTTATGGCTACACCTTC. The rearrangement links TRBV5-1 to TRBJ1-2, with 7 bases that match TRBD1. The germline gives CDR1 SGHRS, CDR2 YFSETQ. J was trimmed by 5 bases and V by 4 bases; bases with no gene match: 5. The CDR3 loop spans 13 amino acids.

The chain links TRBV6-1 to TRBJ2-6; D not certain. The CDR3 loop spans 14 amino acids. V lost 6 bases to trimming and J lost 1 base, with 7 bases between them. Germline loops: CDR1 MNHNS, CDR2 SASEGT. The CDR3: CASRMESGANVLTF. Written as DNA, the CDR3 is TGTGCCAGCAGGATGGAGTCTGGGGCCAACGTCCTGACTTTC.

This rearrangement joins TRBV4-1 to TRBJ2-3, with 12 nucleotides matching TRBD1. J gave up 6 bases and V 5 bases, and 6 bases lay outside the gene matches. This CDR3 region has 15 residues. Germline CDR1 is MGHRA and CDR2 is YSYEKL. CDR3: CASSAGQGAGDTQYF. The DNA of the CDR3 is TGCGCCAGCAGCGCGGGACAGGGGGCAGGGGATACGCAGTATTTT.

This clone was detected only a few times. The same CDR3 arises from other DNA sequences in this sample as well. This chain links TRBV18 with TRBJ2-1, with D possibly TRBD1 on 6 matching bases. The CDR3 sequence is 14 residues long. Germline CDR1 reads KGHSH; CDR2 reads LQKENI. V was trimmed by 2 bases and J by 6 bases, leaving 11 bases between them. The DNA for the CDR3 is TGTGCCAGCTCACCAGGGAGAGGGGGCAATGAGCAGTTCTTC. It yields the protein CASSPGRGGNEQFF.

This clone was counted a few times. CDR3 DNA sequence: TGTGCCAGCAGCTTACCAATAGCGGGGGGGCCTTCAGATACGCAGTATTTT. Amino acid sequence: CASSLPIAGGPSDTQYF. This chain uses TRBV11-2 with TRBJ2-3; 11 bases match TRBD2. J lost 4 bases, V lost 2 bases, and 8 bases had no gene match. Germline assignment: CDR1 SGHAT and CDR2 FQNNGV. The CDR3 has 17 amino acids.

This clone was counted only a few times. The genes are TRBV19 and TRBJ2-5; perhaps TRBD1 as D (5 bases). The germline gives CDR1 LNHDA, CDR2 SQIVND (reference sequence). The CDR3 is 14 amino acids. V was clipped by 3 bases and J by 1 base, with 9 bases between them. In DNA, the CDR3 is TGTGCCAGTAGTATGGGGCAGCTCCAAGAGACCCAGTACTTC. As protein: CASSMGQLQETQYF.

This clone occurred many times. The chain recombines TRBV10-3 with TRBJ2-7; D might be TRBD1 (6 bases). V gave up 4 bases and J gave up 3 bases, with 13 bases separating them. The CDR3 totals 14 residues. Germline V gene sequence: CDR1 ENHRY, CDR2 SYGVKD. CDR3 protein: CAISAGAPLYEQYF. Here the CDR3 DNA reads TGTGCCATCAGTGCAGGGGCGCCTCTCTACGAGCAGTACTTC.

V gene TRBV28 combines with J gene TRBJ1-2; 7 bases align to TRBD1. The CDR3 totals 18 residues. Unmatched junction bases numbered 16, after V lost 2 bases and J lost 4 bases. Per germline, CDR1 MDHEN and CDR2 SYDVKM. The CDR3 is CASSLGLQGVIAGYGYTF. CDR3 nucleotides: TGTGCCAGCAGTTTAGGTCTGCAGGGGGTTATCGCGGGCTATGGCTACACCTTC.

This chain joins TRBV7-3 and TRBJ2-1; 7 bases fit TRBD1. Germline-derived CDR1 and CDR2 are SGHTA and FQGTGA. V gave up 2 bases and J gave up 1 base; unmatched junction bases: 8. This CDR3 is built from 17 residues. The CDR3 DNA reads TGTGCCAGCAGCTTAGTGTCGGGACAGCCTTCCTACAATGAGCAGTTCTTC. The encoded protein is CASSLVSGQPSYNEQFF.

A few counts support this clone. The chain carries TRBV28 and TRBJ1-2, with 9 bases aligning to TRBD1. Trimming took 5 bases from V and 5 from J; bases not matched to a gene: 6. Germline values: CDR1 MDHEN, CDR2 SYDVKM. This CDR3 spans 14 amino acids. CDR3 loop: CASSPGTGRYGYTF. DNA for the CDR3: TGTGCCAGCAGTCCAGGGACAGGGCGGTATGGCTACACCTTC.